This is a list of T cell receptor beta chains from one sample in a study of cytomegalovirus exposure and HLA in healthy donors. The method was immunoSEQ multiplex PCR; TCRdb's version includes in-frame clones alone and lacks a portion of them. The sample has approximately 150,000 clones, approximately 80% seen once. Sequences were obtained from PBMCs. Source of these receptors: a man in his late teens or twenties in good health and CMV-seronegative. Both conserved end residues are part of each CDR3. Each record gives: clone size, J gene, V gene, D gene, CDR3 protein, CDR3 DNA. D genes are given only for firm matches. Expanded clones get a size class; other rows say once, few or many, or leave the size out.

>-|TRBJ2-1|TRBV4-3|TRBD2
CASSPGLAGYNEQFF
TGCGCCAGCAGCCCCGGACTAGCGGGATACAATGAGCAGTTCTTC
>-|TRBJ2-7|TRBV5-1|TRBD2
CASRSTSGSYEQYF
TGCGCCAGCCGCTCGACTAGCGGCTCCTACGAGCAGTACTTC
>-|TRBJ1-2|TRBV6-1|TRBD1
CATGTGLNGYTF
TGTGCCACTGGGACAGGGTTGAATGGCTACACCTTC
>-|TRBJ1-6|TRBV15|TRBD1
CATSRTGLPPLHF
TGTGCCACCAGCAGGACAGGGTTACCACCCCTCCACTTT
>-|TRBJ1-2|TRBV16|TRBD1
CASSARDRVNYGYTF
TGTGCCAGCAGCGCCCGGGACAGGGTCAACTATGGCTACACCTTC
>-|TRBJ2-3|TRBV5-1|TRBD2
CASSLASGYTQYF
TGCGCCAGCAGCTTGGCTAGCGGTTATACGCAGTATTTT
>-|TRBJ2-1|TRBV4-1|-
CASSQEGELFWNEQFF
TGCGCCAGCAGCCAAGAAGGAGAACTATTCTGGAATGAGCAGTTCTTC
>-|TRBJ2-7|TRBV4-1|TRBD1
CASSQDWHRTGPTYEQYF
TGCGCCAGCAGCCAAGATTGGCACCGGACAGGGCCCACCTACGAGCAGTACTTC
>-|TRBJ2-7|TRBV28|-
CASTGQSFYEQYF
TGTGCCAGCACGGGACAAAGCTTCTACGAGCAGTACTTC
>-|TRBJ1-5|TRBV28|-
CASRTHGGLGNQPQHF
TGTGCCAGCAGAACCCATGGAGGCCTGGGCAATCAGCCCCAGCATTTT
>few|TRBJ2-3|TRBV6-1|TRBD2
CASSGTSGGADTQYF
TGTGCCAGCAGTGGGACTAGCGGGGGTGCAGATACGCAGTATTTT
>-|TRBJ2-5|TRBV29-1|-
CSVLPGTEETQYF
TGCAGCGTCCTACCGGGGACTGAAGAGACCCAGTACTTC
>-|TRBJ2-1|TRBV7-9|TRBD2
CASSLMLAGGRDEQFF
TGTGCCAGCAGCCTTATGCTAGCGGGGGGTAGGGATGAGCAGTTCTTC
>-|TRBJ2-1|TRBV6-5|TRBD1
CASRRQGANEQFF
TGTGCCAGCAGAAGACAGGGGGCAAATGAGCAGTTCTTC
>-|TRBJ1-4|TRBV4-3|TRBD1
CASSQGPLGQENEKLFF
TGCGCCAGCAGCCAAGGTCCTCTGGGACAGGAAAATGAAAAACTGTTTTTT
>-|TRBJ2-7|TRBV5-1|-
CASSSTGYEQYF
TGCGCCAGCAGCTCGACAGGCTACGAGCAGTACTTC
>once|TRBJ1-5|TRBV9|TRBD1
CASSETGISAQPQHF
TGTGCCAGCAGCGAGACAGGGATCTCCGCCCAGCCCCAGCATTTT
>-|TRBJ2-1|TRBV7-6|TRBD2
CASSLYHSSGGAFGNEQFF
TGTGCCAGCAGCTTATATCATTCTAGCGGGGGGGCCTTTGGCAATGAGCAGTTCTTC
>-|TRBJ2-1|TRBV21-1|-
CASSNREINNEQFF
TGTGCCAGCAGCAACCGAGAGATCAACAATGAGCAGTTCTTC
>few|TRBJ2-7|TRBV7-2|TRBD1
CASSLVSGQGAYEQYF
TGTGCCAGCAGCTTAGTATCGGGACAGGGGGCTTACGAGCAGTACTTC
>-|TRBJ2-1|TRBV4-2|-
CASGQNKANEQFF
TGTGCCAGCGGACAGAATAAAGCCAATGAGCAGTTCTTC
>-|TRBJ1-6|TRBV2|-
CARNGQKNSPLHF
TGTGCCAGAAATGGACAGAAGAATTCACCCCTCCACTTT
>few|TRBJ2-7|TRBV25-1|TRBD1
CASSSIPGQGTPYEQYF
TGTGCCAGCAGTTCCATACCGGGACAGGGAACCCCCTACGAGCAGTACTTC
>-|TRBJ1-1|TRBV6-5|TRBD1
CASSKDRLTEAFF
TGTGCCAGCAGTAAGGACAGGCTCACTGAAGCTTTCTTT
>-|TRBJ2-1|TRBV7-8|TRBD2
CASSFSAGVGTYNEQFF
TGTGCCAGCAGCTTCTCCGCGGGAGTAGGCACCTACAATGAGCAGTTCTTC
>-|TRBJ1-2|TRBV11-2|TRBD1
CASSRLRTGGVGNNYGYTF
TGTGCCAGCAGCCGTCTTAGGACAGGTGGCGTAGGGAATAACTATGGCTACACCTTC
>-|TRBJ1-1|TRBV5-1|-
CASRFNRNTEAFF
TGCGCCAGCAGGTTTAACAGAAACACTGAAGCTTTCTTT